Below are 5 T cell receptor beta chains sequenced from a single sample in a study of OX40 agonist ivuxolimab in advanced cancers. Generated by immunoSEQ multiplex PCR, the TCRdb table keeps only in-frame clones and is missing some. The profile shows some 10,000 clones, 70% to 90% of them singletons. The sample consisted of CD4+ or CD8+ T cells sorted from blood, taken in a trial of the OX40 agonist ivuxolimab. These receptors were obtained from an adult with an advanced solid tumor such as melanoma, head and neck, liver or kidney cancer.

The chain combines TRBV19 with TRBJ2-1; no clear D gene. This CDR3 has 15 residues. V was pared by 5 bases and J by 0 bases, with 11 bases between. CDR1 LNHDA and CDR2 SQIVND come from the germline V gene (reference sequence). CDR3 protein: CASSHTLFSYNEQFF. Written as DNA, the CDR3 is TGTGCCAGTAGTCATACCCTGTTCTCCTACAATGAGCAGTTCTTC.

This clone was observed a handful of times. The V gene is TRBV5-5, the J gene TRBJ2-7; possible D gene TRBD1, 5 bases. Trimming stripped 1 base from V and 5 bases from J, with 13 bases between. CDR3 length equals 14 residues. Germline V gene data show CDR1 as SGHKS and CDR2 as YYEKEE (reference sequence). The CDR3 loop is CASSLLRVSDEQYF. CDR3 nucleotide sequence: TGTGCCAGCAGCTTGCTCAGGGTGTCGGACGAGCAGTACTTC.

V usage is TRBV2 and J usage is TRBJ2-7, with 16 positions matching TRBD2. The CDR3 runs to 17 residues. Unmatched junction bases numbered 9, after V lost 7 bases and J lost 3 bases. Germline V gene data show CDR1 as SNHLY and CDR2 as FYNNEI. The CDR3 loop reads CASTKGTSGRGLYEQYF. CDR3 DNA: TGTGCCAGCACCAAGGGGACTAGCGGGAGGGGACTCTACGAGCAGTACTTC.

The chain employs TRBV2 and TRBJ2-4, with 11 bases lining up with TRBD2. The CDR3 totals 16 residues. Germline lookup yields CDR1 SNHLY and CDR2 FYNNEI. V lost 6 bases to trimming and J lost 6 bases; unmatched junction nucleotides: 10. CDR3 region: CASRTPLAGGRNIQYF. The CDR3 nucleotides read TGTGCCAGCAGGACCCCCTTAGCGGGAGGGCGAAACATTCAGTACTTC.

This clone was recorded a few times. The chain recombines TRBV7-8 with TRBJ2-7; no reliable D call. V was shortened by 0 bases and J by 7 bases, with 7 bases between the two germline ends. This CDR3 comprises 12 residues. Germline loops: CDR1 SGHVS, CDR2 FQNEAQ. CDR3 region: CASSLAGQEQYF. The CDR3 DNA reads TGTGCCAGCAGCTTAGCGGGTCAGGAGCAGTACTTC.